This T cell receptor (beta chain) was captured by sequencing in a study of early T cells in non-severe SARS-CoV-2 infection. The CDR3 runs 14 residues. After removal of 3 bases from V and 1 base from J, the junction contained 4 bases not matched to a gene. From germline, CDR1 is DFQATT and CDR2 SNEGSKA (reference sequence). Unique molecular identifiers were attached to individual cDNA molecules. TCRdb re-analysed the 5' RACE reads in MiXCR, keeping a single row per CDR3 protein. The data contain about 82,000 distinct CDR3 sequences, around 14% of them seen just once; the ten biggest clones take up 4.5% to 7%.

This sequence was found in an adult who was a healthcare worker with PCR-confirmed SARS-CoV-2 infection or an uninfected control (not recorded which). V usage is TRBV20-1 and J usage is TRBJ1-1; the match to TRBD1 covers 8 bases. Sequenced: whole blood. DNA of the CDR3: TGCAGTGCTAGGGACAGGGTAGGGAACACTGAAGCTTTCTTT. Translated, it gives CSARDRVGNTEAFF.